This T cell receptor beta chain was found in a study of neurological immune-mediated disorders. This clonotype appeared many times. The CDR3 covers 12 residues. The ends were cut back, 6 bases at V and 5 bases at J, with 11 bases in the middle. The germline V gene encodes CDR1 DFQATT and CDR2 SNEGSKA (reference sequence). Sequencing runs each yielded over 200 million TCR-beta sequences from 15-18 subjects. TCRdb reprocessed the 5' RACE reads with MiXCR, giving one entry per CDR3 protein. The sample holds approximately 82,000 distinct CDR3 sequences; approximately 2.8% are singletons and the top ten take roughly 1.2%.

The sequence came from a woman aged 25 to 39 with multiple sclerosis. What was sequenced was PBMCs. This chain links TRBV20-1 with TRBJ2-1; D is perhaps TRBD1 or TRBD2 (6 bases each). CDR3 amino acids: CSAKRGDNEQFF. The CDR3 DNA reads TGCAGTGCGAAAAGGGGGGACAATGAGCAGTTCTTC.